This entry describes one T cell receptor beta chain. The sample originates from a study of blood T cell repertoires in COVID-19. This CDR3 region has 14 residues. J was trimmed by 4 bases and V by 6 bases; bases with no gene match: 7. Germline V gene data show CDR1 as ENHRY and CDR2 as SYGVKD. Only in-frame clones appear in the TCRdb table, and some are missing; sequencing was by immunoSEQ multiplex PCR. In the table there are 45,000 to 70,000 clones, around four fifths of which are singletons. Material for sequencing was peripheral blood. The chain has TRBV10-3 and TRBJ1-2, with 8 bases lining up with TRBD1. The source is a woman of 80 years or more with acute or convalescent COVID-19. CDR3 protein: CAIRKTGAGYGYTF. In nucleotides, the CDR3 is TGTGCCATCAGGAAGACAGGGGCGGGCTATGGCTACACCTTC.